The clone carrying this T cell receptor (beta chain) showed up many times. What it binds is unknown. V was pared by 2 bases and J by 4 bases, with 15 bases between. From germline, CDR1 is MNHEY and CDR2 SMNVEV (reference sequence). The CDR3 totals 16 residues. Relying on iRepertoire HTBI primers and Arm-PCR of CDR3 regions, the team built TCR beta libraries. From the multiplex PCR reads, TCRdb called clonotypes with MiXCR, one entry per CDR3 protein. This sample has roughly 400,000 distinct CDR3 sequences; roughly 15% occur once, and the top ten carry around 7.6%. The sample originates from a study of regulatory T cells in long-lasting Graves disease. Study results and caveats: The number of shared public clonotypes was higher in persistent patients (fewer than 3,000) than new patients (966). Not thyroid tissue but only peripheral blood was studied.

Time point meaning: newly diagnosed GD, antithyroid drugs for less than 3 months. Scientists built the TCR library using RNA that was extracted from PBMCs. These data were also reused for a study on T cells in Graves' hyperthyroidism and ophthalmopathy.

The sample consisted of peripheral blood mononuclear cells (PBMCs), taken at new diagnosis, from a patient treated with antithyroid drugs. This TCR was recovered from a woman between 35 and 50 years old with Graves disease. V usage is TRBV27 and J usage is TRBJ2-1; D perhaps matches TRBD2 (6 bases). CDR3 loop: CASSLTGTDLYNEQFF. In DNA form, the CDR3 reads TGTGCCAGCAGTTTAACCGGGACTGACCTTTACAATGAGCAGTTCTTC.